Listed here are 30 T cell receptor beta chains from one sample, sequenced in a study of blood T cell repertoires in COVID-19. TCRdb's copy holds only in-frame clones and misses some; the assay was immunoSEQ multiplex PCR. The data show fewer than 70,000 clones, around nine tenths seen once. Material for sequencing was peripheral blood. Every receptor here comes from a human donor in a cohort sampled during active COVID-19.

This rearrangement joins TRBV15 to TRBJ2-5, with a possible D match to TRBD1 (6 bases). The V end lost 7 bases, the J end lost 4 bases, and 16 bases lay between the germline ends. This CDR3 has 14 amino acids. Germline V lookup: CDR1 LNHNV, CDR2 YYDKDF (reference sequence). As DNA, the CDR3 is TGTGCCACCACCGAGGGGCTAGGGGGAGAGACCCAGTACTTC. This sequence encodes CATTEGLGGETQYF.

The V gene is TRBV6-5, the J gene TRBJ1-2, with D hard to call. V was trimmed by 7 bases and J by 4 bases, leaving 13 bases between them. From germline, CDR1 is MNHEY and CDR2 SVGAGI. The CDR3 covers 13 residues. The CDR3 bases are TGTGCCAGCACCACCACACCCAGCTATGGCTACACCTTC. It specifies CASTTTPSYGYTF.

DNA of the CDR3: TGTGCCAGCAGTGGGATAAGCGGGGGGGCTCCCAATGAGCAGTTCTTC. Translating it yields CASSGISGGAPNEQFF. V gene TRBV2 combines with J gene TRBJ2-1; 10 bases agree with TRBD2. The CDR3 consists of 16 residues. J gave up 6 bases and V 4 bases, and 9 bases lay outside the gene matches. Germline V lookup: CDR1 SNHLY, CDR2 FYNNEI.

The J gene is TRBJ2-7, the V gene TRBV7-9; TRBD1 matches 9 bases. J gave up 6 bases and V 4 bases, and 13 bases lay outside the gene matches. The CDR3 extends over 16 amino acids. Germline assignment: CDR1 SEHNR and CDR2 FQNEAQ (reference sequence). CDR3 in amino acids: CASSSLLTGGGGEQYF. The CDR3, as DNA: TGTGCCAGCAGCTCTCTCCTGACAGGGGGAGGGGGCGAGCAGTACTTC. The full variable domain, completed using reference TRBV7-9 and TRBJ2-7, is DTGVSQNPRHKITKRGQNVTFRCDPISEHNRLYWYRQTLGQGPEFLTYFQNEAQLEKSRLLSDRFSAERPKGSFSTLEIQRTEQGDSAMYLCASSSLLTGGGGEQYFGPGTRLTVT.

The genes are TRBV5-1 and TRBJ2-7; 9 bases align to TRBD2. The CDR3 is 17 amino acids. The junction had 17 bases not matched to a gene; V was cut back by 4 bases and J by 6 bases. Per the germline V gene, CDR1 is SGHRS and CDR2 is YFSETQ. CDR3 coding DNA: TGCGCCAGCAGCCCCTTTAGCGGGAGCTTAACCCGGCTCGAGCAGTACTTC. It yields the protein CASSPFSGSLTRLEQYF.

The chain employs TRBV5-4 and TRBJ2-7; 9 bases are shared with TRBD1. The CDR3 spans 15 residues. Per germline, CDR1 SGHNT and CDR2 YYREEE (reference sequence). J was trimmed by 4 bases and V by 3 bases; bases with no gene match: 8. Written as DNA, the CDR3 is TGTGCCAGCAGCTCCACGACAGGGGGTCTATACGAGCAGTACTTC. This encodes CASSSTTGGLYEQYF.

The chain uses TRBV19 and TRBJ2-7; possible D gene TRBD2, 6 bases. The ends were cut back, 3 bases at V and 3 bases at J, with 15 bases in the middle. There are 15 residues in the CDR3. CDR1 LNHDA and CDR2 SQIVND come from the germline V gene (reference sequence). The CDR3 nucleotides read TGTGCCAGTAGTATCGGGGGACCGAGCCACTACGAGCAGTACTTC. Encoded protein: CASSIGGPSHYEQYF.

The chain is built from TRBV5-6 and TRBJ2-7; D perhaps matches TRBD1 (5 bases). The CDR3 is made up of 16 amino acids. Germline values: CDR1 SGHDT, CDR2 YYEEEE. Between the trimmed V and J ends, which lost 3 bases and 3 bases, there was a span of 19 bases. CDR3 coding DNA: TGTGCCAGCAGCTGGGGCGGAATAGCCTCCTTCTACGAGCAGTACTTC. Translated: CASSWGGIASFYEQYF.

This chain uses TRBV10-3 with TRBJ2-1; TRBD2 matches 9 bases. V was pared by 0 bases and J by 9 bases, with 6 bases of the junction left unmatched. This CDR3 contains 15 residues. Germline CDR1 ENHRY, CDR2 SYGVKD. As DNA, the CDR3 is TGTGCCATCAGTGAGTCACCTAGCGGGATAGGTGAGCAGTTCTTC. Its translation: CAISESPSGIGEQFF.

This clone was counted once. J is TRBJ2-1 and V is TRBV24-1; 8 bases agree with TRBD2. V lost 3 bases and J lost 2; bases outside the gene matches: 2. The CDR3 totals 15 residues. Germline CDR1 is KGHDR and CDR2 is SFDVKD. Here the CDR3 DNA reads TGTGCCACCAGTGATAGCGGGAGCACCTACAATGAGCAGTTCTTC. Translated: CATSDSGSTYNEQFF.

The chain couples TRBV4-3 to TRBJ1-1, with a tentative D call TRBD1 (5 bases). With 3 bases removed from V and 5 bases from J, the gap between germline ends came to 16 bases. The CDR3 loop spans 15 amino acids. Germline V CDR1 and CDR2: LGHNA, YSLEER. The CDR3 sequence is CASSHPFGGGTEAFF. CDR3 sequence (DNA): TGCGCCAGCAGCCACCCTTTTGGGGGAGGGACTGAAGCTTTCTTT.

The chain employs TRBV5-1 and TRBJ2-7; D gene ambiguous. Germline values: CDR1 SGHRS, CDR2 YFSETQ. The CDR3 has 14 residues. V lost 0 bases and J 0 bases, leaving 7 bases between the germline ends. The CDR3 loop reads CASSLGGFSYEQYF. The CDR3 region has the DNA TGCGCCAGCAGCTTGGGAGGCTTCTCCTACGAGCAGTACTTC.

CDR3 DNA sequence: TGTGCCAGCAGTTATGGGACAGGGGAGAGGAGGGGGGAGCTGTTTTTT. Translated, it gives CASSYGTGERRGELFF. The genes are TRBV6-5 and TRBJ2-2; TRBD1 aligns across 10 bases. Germline CDR1 is MNHEY and CDR2 is SVGAGI. The CDR3 is 16 amino acids. The V gene end was trimmed by 3 bases and the J gene end by 8 bases; junction bases not matched to a gene: 9.

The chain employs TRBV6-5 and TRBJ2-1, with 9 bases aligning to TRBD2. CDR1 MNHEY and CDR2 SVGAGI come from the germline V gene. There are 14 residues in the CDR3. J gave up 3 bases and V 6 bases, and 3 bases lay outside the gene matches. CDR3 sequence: CASRSSGSYNEQFF. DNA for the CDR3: TGTGCCAGCAGGAGTAGCGGGAGCTACAATGAGCAGTTCTTC.

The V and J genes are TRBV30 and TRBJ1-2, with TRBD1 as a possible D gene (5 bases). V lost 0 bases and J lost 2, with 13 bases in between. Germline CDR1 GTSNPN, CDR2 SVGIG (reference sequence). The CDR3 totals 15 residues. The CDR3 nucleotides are TGTGCCTGGAGTGTCCGATTGGGGGGAAACTATGGCTACACCTTC. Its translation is CAWSVRLGGNYGYTF.

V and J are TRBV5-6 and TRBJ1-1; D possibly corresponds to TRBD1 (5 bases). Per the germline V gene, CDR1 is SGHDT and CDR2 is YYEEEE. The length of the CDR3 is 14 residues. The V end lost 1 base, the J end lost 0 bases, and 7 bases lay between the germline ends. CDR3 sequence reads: CASSLRQLNTEAFF. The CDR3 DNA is TGTGCCAGCAGCTTGCGACAGTTGAACACTGAAGCTTTCTTT.

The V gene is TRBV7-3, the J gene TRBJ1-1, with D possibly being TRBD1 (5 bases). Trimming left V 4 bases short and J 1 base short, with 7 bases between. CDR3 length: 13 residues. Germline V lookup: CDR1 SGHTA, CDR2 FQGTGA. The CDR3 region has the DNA TGTGCCAGCAGCTCGACAGAGAACACTGAAGCTTTCTTT. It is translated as CASSSTENTEAFF. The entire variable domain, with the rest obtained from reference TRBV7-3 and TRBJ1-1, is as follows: GAGVSQTPSNKVTEKGKYVELRCDPISGHTALYWYRQSLGQGPEFLIYFQGTGAADDSGLPNDRFFAVRPEGSVSTLKIQRTERGDSAVYLCASSSTENTEAFFGQGTRLTVV.

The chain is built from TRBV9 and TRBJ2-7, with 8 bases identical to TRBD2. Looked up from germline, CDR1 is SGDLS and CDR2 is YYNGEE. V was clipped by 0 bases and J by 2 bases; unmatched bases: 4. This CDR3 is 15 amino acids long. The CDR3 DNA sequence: TGTGCCAGCAGCGTAGCGGGGGGGGCGGCCTACGAGCAGTACTTC. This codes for CASSVAGGAAYEQYF.

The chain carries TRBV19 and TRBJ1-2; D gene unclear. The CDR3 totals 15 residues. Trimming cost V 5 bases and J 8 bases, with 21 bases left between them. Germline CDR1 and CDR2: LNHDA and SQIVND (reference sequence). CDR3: CASSQTRLSEGGYTF. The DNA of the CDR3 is TGTGCCAGTAGTCAAACCCGGCTCTCGGAGGGCGGCTACACCTTC.

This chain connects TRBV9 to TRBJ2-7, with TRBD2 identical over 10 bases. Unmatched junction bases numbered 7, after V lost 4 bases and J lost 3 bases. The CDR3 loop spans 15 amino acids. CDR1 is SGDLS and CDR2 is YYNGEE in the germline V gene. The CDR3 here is CASSPSGRGLYEQYF. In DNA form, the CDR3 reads TGTGCCAGCAGCCCCAGCGGGAGGGGGCTCTACGAGCAGTACTTC.

The CDR3 region has the DNA TGTGCCAGCAGTTCCCGACTAGCGGGTGAGTTGGGTGAGCAGTTCTTC. Protein: CASSSRLAGELGEQFF. The chain has TRBV6-2 or TRBV6-3 and TRBJ2-1; 10 bases fit TRBD2. J gave up 9 bases and V 4 bases, and 12 bases lay outside the gene matches. CDR1 is MNHEY and CDR2 is SVGEGT in the germline V gene. This CDR3 has 16 residues.

DNA for the CDR3: TGTGCCAGCAGAATACAGGGTTGGGAGACCCAGTACTTC. This sequence encodes CASRIQGWETQYF. This rearrangement joins TRBV28 to TRBJ2-5; the D gene is possibly TRBD1 (6 bases). Germline CDR1 MDHEN, CDR2 SYDVKM. V lost 6 bases and J lost 5, with 13 bases in between. The CDR3 covers 13 residues.

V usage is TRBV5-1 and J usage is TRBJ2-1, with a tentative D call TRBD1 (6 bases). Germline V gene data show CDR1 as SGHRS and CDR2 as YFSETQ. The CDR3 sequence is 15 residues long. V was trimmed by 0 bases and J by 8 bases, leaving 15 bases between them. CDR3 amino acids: CASSLGQGWGDEQFF. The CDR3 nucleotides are TGCGCCAGCAGCTTGGGTCAGGGGTGGGGCGATGAGCAGTTCTTC.

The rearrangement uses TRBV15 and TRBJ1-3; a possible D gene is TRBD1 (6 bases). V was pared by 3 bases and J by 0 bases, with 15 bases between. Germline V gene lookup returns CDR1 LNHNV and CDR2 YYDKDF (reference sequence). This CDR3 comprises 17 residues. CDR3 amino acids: CATSRYGRDNSGNTIYF. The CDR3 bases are TGTGCCACCAGCAGGTACGGCAGGGACAACTCTGGAAACACCATATATTTT. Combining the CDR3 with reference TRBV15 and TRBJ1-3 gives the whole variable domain DAMVIQNPRYQVTQFGKPVTLSCSQTLNHNVMYWYQQKSSQAPKLLFHYYDKDFNNEADTPDNFQSRRPNTSFCFLDIRSPGLGDTAMYLCATSRYGRDNSGNTIYFGEGSWLTVV.

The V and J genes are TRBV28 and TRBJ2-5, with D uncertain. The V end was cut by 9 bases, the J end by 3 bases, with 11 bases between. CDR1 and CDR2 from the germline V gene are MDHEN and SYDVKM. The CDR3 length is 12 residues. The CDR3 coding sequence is TGTGCCAGTTCCGACTGGAAAGAGACCCAGTACTTC. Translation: CASSDWKETQYF.

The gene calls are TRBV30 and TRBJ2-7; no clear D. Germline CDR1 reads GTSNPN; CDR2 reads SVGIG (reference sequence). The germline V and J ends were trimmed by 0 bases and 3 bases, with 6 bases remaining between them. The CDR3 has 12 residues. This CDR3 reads CAWSVASYEQYF. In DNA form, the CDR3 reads TGTGCCTGGAGTGTCGCTAGCTACGAGCAGTACTTC.

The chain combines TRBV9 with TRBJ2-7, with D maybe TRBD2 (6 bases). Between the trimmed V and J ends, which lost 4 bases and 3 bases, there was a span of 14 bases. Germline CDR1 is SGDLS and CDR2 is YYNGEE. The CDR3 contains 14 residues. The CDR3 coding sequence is TGTGCCAGCAGCCCGGGAGCGCTAGGCTACGAGCAGTACTTC. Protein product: CASSPGALGYEQYF. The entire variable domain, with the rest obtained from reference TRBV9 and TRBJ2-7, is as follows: DSGVTQTPKHLITATGQRVTLRCSPRSGDLSVYWYQQSLDQGLQFLIQYYNGEERAKGNILERFSAQQFPDLHSELNLSSLELGDSALYFCASSPGALGYEQYFGPGTRLTVT.

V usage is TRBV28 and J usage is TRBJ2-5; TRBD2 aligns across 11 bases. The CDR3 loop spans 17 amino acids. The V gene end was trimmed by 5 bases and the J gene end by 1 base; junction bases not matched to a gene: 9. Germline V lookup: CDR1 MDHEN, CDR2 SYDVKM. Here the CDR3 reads CASSPTGTSGLQETQYF. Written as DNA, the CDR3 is TGTGCCAGCAGTCCTACCGGGACTAGCGGACTCCAAGAGACCCAGTACTTC.

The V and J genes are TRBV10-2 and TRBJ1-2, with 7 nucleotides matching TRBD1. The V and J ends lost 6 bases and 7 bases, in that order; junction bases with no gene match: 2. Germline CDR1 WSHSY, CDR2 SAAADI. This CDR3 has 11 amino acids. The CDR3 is CASRSGGGYTF. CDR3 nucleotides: TGCGCCAGCAGGTCAGGGGGTGGCTACACCTTC.

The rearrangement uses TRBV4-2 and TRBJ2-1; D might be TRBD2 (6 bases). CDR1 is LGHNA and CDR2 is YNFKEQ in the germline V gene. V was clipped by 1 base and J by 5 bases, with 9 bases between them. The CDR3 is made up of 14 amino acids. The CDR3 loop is CASSQGRGDNEQFF. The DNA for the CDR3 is TGTGCCAGCAGCCAAGGGCGGGGCGACAATGAGCAGTTCTTC.